The TCR beta chain under discussion was sequenced for a study of T-cell memory formation after mild COVID-19 (dated by TCRdb to the early 2020s). Study-wide context: Most TCR sequence clusters were specific to one of the two donors. In a couple of donors, T-cell clones that expanded and contracted after mild COVID-19 were followed by sequencing TCRalpha and TCRbeta repertoires longitudinally. The cohort was made up of two young adult volunteers, one female and one male, who were previously healthy. What the research found in general, with its limitations: Whether the second-wave clones peaking on day 37 were SARS-CoV-2 specific was not confirmed. Only two mild cases were covered in the study, and larger cohorts including severe cases with pre-infection samples were considered necessary. Contracting CD4+ clones were located mainly in the CM and EM memory subsets, whereas CD8+ clones were found to be enriched in EMRA. Some responding clones were found in pre-infection memory, which suggests that pre-existing cross-reactive memory T cells took part in the SARS-CoV-2 response. Balanced CD4/CD8 phenotypes were observed for clones contracting from day 15 to 85, whereas a bias towards CD4+ was observed for a second wave of clones expanding from day 15 to 37.

This clonotype was found a few times. Its antigen remains undetermined. Base qualities are missing; no much larger clone stands one base away. Sequencing instrument: Illumina NovaSeq 6000. TCRalpha and TCRbeta cDNA libraries were constructed by 5'RACE with constant-segment primers, with sample barcodes and unique molecular identifiers being introduced. Trizol reagent was used to extract RNA from every sample. Library amplification was performed in two PCR steps, and a second sample barcode and Illumina TruSeq adapters were introduced in the second step. Libraries were sequenced on an Illumina NovaSeq with 2 x 150 bp paired-end reads. Concerning the study's data processing: With migec v1.2.7, reads were demultiplexed and then collapsed into UMI-guided consensus sequences. Using mixcr v2.1.11, UMI consensuses were aligned to TRA and TRB V and J templates and then assembled into clonotypes. Clonotypes were classified as expanded or contracted when called significant by both edgeR and NoisET, with noise models trained on biological replicates. For edgeR calls, the cutoffs were a false discovery rate-adjusted p below 0.01 and a log2 fold-change threshold of 1. As an exploratory analysis of dynamics, max-normalized trajectories of the 1000 most abundant clonotypes were examined with PCA combined with hierarchical clustering. Separately sequenced CD4+ and CD8+ repertoires were used to assign the CD4 or CD8 phenotype of responding clones. The public sequencing data were trimmed at Q25 with fastp and processed into clonotypes with MiXCR by TCRdb, which kept only in-frame beta chains. All rows with the same CDR3 protein become a single entry with the most common DNA and genes. The V and J calls were determined by TCRdb, not by the authors. The table for this sample lists roughly 620,000 distinct CDR3 sequences; about a sixth of them were counted only once. The ten largest clones add up to 12% of the sample.

Ficoll-Paque density gradient centrifugation was the method used to isolate PBMCs. CDR1 and CDR2 were assigned from the germline V gene (reference sequence) as DFQATT and SNEGSKA. The CDR3 numbers 9 residues from cysteine through phenylalanine. The CDR3 DNA has 27 bases and is translated from base 1. V is shortened by 7 bases, J by 6 bases, and the region joining them spans 6 bases. The rearranged segments are TRBV20-1 and TRBJ1-2; the D gene assignment is ambiguous. Sequencing used PBMCs or a T cell subset sorted from them (not recorded which). This TCR came from an adult woman who had mild COVID-19 (a few samples of this study predate the infection). The sample titles of this study are shuffled in the database, so cell type and time point are left out; the donor was told from shared clones. The CDR3 in this case is CSVDDGYTF. The DNA sequence is TGCAGTGTCGACGATGGCTACACCTTC.